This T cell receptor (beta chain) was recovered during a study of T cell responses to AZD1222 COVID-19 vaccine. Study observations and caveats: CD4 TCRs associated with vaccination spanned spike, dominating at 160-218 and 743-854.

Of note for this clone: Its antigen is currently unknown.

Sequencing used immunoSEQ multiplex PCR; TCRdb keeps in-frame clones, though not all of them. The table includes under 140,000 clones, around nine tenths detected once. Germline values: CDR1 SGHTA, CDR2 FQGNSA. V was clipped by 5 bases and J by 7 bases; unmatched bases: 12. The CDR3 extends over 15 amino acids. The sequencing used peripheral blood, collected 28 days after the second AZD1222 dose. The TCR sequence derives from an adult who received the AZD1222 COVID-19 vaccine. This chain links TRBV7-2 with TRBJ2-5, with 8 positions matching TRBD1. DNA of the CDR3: TGTGCCAGCAGCCCCGGACAGGGTCCCTTAGGGACCCAGTACTTC. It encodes CASSPGQGPLGTQYF.